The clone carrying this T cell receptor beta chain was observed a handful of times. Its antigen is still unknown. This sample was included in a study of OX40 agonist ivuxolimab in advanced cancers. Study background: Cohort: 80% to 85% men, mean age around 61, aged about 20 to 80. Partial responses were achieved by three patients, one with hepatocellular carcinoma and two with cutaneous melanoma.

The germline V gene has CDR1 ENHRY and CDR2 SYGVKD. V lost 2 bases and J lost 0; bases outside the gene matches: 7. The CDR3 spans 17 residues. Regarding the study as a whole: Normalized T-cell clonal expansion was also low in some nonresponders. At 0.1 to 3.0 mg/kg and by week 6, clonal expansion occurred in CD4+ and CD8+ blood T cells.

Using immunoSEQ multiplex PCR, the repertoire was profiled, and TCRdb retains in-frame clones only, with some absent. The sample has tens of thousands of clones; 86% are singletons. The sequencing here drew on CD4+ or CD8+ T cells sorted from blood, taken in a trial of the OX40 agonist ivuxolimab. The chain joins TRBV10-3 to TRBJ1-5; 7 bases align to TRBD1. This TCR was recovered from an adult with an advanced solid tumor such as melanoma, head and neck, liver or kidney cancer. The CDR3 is CAISETGQRHSNQPQHF. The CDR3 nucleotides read TGTGCCATCAGTGAGACGGGACAGAGACATAGCAATCAGCCCCAGCATTTT.